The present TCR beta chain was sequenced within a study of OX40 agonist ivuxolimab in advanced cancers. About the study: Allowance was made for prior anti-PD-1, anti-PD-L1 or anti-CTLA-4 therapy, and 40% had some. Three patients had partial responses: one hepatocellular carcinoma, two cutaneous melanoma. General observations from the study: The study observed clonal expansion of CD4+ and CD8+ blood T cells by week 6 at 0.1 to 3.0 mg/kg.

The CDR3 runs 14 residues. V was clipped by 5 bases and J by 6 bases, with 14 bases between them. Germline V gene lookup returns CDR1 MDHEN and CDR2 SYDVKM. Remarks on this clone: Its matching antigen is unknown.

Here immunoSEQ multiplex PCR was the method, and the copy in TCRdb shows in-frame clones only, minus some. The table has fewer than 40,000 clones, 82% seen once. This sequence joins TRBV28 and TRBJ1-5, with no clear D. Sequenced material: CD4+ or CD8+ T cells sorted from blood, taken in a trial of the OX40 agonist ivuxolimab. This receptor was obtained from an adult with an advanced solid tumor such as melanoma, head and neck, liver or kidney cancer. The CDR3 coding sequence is TGTGCCAGCAGTATGAACGGCTGGGCTCAGCCCCAGCATTTT. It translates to CASSMNGWAQPQHF.